This paragraph reports one TCR beta chain. Constant-region reverse primers amplified full-length variable regions, followed by semi-nested Nested Universal Primer A PCR. TCRdb used MiXCR to reprocess the 5' RACE reads, holding one entry per CDR3 protein. Of approximately 60,000 distinct CDR3 sequences listed, around 28% are singletons. CD4+CD45RO+CD25- cells were isolated as memory CD4+ T cells. With 6 bases removed from V and 6 bases from J, the gap between germline ends came to 21 bases. The CDR3 runs to 14 residues. Germline assignment: CDR1 DFQATT and CDR2 SNEGSKA (reference sequence). Sequenced sample: tumor-infiltrating memory CD4+ T cells sorted from the breast tumor. Documented subset: memory CD4+ T cells, CD4+CD45RO+CD25-. The source is a female donor with breast cancer. This rearrangement joins TRBV20-1 to TRBJ2-7; tentatively, D is TRBD1 or TRBD2 (5 bases each). The CDR3 is CSATSGTHGSEQYF. The CDR3 bases are TGCAGTGCCACCTCCGGGACGCACGGTTCCGAGCAGTACTTC.